One sample yielded the 5 T cell receptor beta chains listed below, sequenced in a study of blood T cell repertoires in COVID-19 (TCRdb year 2020). The method was the immunoSEQ multiplex PCR assay. In its TCRdb copy, this immuneACCESS table keeps in-frame sequences only and misses some clones. Where compared with another copy, unresolved V genes explain less than half of these, and the others have no known cause. For this sample the table gives 95,000 to 130,000 clones, of which around four fifths were detected only once. Over 2% of the sample is in the top ten clones. Sequencing was done on a sample of peripheral blood. The receptors were sampled from a young man with acute or convalescent COVID-19.

J is TRBJ1-2 and V is TRBV9; D is possibly TRBD1 (5 bases). V lost 2 bases to trimming and J lost 5 bases, with 19 bases between them. CDR3 length equals 16 residues. Germline CDR1 is SGDLS and CDR2 is YYNGEE. CDR3 nucleotides: TGTGCCAGCAGCGTCCGAAGTGGGGGAGGGTCGTATGGCTACACCTTC. It encodes CASSVRSGGGSYGYTF.

The chain couples TRBV29-1 to TRBJ1-1; 8 bases map to TRBD1. CDR1 and CDR2 (germline): SQVTM, ANQGSEA. CDR3 length: 13 residues. Germline trimming cut 6 bases from V and 1 base from J; bases unmatched to any gene: 4. CDR3 sequence reads: CSVRTGTNTEAFF. CDR3 DNA: TGCAGCGTCCGGACAGGGACGAACACTGAAGCTTTCTTT.

J is TRBJ1-4 and V is TRBV12-3 or TRBV12-4; D gene ambiguous. V was clipped by 4 bases and J by 7 bases, with 4 bases between them. The CDR3 is 11 residues long. The CDR3 DNA reads as TGTGCCAGCAGTTACTCTGAAAAACTGTTTTTT. It codes for CASSYSEKLFF.

This chain links TRBV4-3 with TRBJ2-1; 8 bases map to TRBD2. Trimming took 3 bases from V and 6 from J; bases not matched to a gene: 4. Germline CDR1 and CDR2: LGHNA and YSLEER. The CDR3 is 14 residues long. Here the CDR3 reads CASSHGLAANEQFF. The CDR3 DNA follows: TGCGCCAGCAGCCACGGACTAGCCGCCAATGAGCAGTTCTTC.

The gene calls are TRBV7-2 and TRBJ2-2, with 12 bases matching TRBD2. The CDR3 sequence is 16 residues long. Germline values: CDR1 SGHTA, CDR2 FQGNSA. V lost 3 bases and J lost 8; bases outside the gene matches: 7. The CDR3 reads CASSFKLAGGVGELFF. CDR3 bases: TGTGCCAGCAGCTTTAAACTAGCGGGGGGTGTAGGGGAGCTGTTTTTT.